The subject of this entry is one T cell receptor beta chain. These data are taken from a study of cytomegalovirus exposure and HLA in healthy donors. The PCR was carried out with 60 Vbeta primers and 13 Jbeta primers. Method: immunoSEQ multiplex PCR; TCRdb's copy keeps in-frame clones and lacks some. The data show about 130,000 clones, and the top ten clones hold 1.5% to 2%. The specimen was PBMCs. The receptor comes from a man between 18 and 35 years old in good health and CMV-seronegative.

CDR3 in DNA: TGTGCCAGCAGCCTAGATGGCGGGAGGGCGGCGGAGACCCAGTACTTC. Protein sequence: CASSLDGGRAAETQYF. V is TRBV7-2 and J is TRBJ2-5, with 9 bases that match TRBD2. The CDR3 runs 16 residues. CDR1 and CDR2 (germline): SGHTA, FQGNSA. V was clipped by 5 bases and J by 5 bases; unmatched bases: 12.